This record covers a single T cell receptor beta chain. Its specificity is not known. This sample was included in a study of T-cell reconstitution after alpha-beta-depleted transplantation in children. Notes on the study in general: High day-60 TCRbeta diversity in some patients came from surviving recipient T cells and thymic progenitors. At one year after transplant, newly produced T cells mostly accounted for T-cell counts and diversity. Roughly two months post-transplant, alpha-beta T cells reportedly originated from several hundred graft clones that had expanded.

Germline CDR1 is SGHRS and CDR2 is YFSETQ. The CDR3 is made up of 15 amino acids. Between the trimmed V and J ends, which lost 4 bases and 2 bases, there was a span of 12 bases. A TCRbeta library incorporating unique molecular identifiers was prepared. TCRdb re-derived calls from the PCR reads in MiXCR, one entry per CDR3 protein. The sample gives 250,000 to 300,000 distinct CDR3 sequences, roughly a tenth of which show up once; 7.5% is in the top ten. This TCR came from a boy younger than two with acute myeloid leukemia, due to receive a stem cell transplant. The chain uses TRBV5-1 and TRBJ2-2; TRBD1 might be the D (6 bases). The input for sequencing was PBMCs, taken before TCRalphabeta/CD19-depleted stem cell transplant. This CDR3 reads CASSTRDTNTGELFF. In nucleotides, the CDR3 is TGCGCCAGCAGCACCCGGGACACCAACACCGGGGAGCTGTTTTTT.